This entry concerns a single T cell receptor beta chain. This sample is part of a study of preoperative IRX-2 immunotherapy in early breast cancer. The sample's treatment: preoperative locoregional IRX-2 cytokine immunotherapy. Here immunoSEQ multiplex PCR was the method, and the copy in TCRdb shows in-frame clones only, minus some. The sample carries more than 35,000 clones, roughly 80% recorded once. Germline CDR1 is LNHDA and CDR2 is SQIVND (reference sequence). J gave up 6 bases and V 3 bases, and 7 bases lay outside the gene matches. CDR3 length: 15 amino acids. The sequencing used tumor tissue, collected after IRX-2 immunotherapy. This clonotype originated in a human donor with breast cancer. The chain employs TRBV19 and TRBJ2-3, with TRBD2 matching over 9 bases. The CDR3 DNA reads TGTGCCAGTAGTATTCGCGGGGGGGCCGAGGATACGCAGTATTTT. Translated: CASSIRGGAEDTQYF.